What follows are 23 T cell receptor beta chains derived from one specimen sequenced in a study of T cells after posttransplantation cyclophosphamide. Generated by immunoSEQ multiplex PCR, the TCRdb table keeps only in-frame clones and is missing some. Singletons are absent from the sample, which has around 30,000 clones. Sample: PBMCs. The receptors here all came from an older woman in good health, CMV-negative, and a related stem cell transplant donor.

This clone was counted at least ten times. V usage is TRBV28 and J usage is TRBJ1-4; D is possibly TRBD1 (6 bases). The CDR3 loop spans 11 amino acids. The V gene lost 5 bases and the J gene lost 11 bases, with 9 bases spanning the gap. Germline CDR1 is MDHEN and CDR2 is SYDVKM. Here the CDR3 DNA reads TGTGCCAGCAGTACAGGGACCAAACTGTTTTTT. Encoded protein: CASSTGTKLFF. Filled out from reference TRBV28 and TRBJ1-4, the complete variable domain reads DVKVTQSSRYLVKRTGEKVFLECVQDMDHENMFWYRQDPGLGLRLIYFSYDVKMKEKGDIPEGYSVSREKKERFSLILESASTNQTSMYLCASSTGTKLFFGSGTQLSVL.

This clone appeared many times. This chain uses TRBV7-2 with TRBJ1-3; D remains ambiguous. Germline V gene data show CDR1 as SGHTA and CDR2 as FQGNSA. The V end was cut by 2 bases, the J end by 4 bases, with 12 bases between. CDR3 length: 15 amino acids. The CDR3 coding sequence is TGTGCCAGCAGCTTATTCTCGGGGATGGGAAACACCATATATTTT. Translated: CASSLFSGMGNTIYF.

This clone came up many times. The chain uses TRBV7-6 and TRBJ1-4, with a weak D call TRBD1 (6 bases). The germline gives CDR1 SGHVS, CDR2 FNYEAQ. Between the trimmed V and J ends, which lost 4 bases and 4 bases, there was a span of 16 bases. The CDR3 extends over 16 amino acids. CDR3 bases: TGTGCCAGCAGCTCGAACCAACAGGGTTATAATGAAAAACTGTTTTTT. This encodes CASSSNQQGYNEKLFF.

This clone was seen many times. The chain has TRBV6-2 or TRBV6-3 and TRBJ1-2; 7 bases fit TRBD1. The germline V gene has CDR1 MNHEY and CDR2 SVGEGT. There are 14 residues in the CDR3. V trimming: 2 bases; J trimming: 4 bases; junction bases outside the gene matches: 4. This chain's CDR3 is CASSYQPGGYGYTF. The CDR3, as DNA: TGTGCCAGCAGTTACCAGCCAGGGGGCTATGGCTACACCTTC.

This clone came up a few times. This chain links TRBV28 with TRBJ1-2; D perhaps matches TRBD1 (5 bases). This CDR3 is 13 amino acids long. Germline V gene lookup returns CDR1 MDHEN and CDR2 SYDVKM. The V end lost 4 bases, the J end lost 4 bases, and 10 bases lay between the germline ends. In DNA, the CDR3 is TGTGCCAGCAGTTCCGCGGGGGGCTATGGCTACACCTTC. Protein: CASSSAGGYGYTF.

In its sample, this clone was seen many times. The J gene is TRBJ2-1, the V gene TRBV6-5; 13 positions agree with TRBD2. CDR1 and CDR2 from the germline V gene are MNHEY and SVGAGI. This CDR3 has 15 residues. V dropped 4 bases and J dropped 10; count of bases not matched to a gene: 7. The CDR3 reads CASSSPGLAGQEQFF. The CDR3 region has the DNA TGTGCCAGCAGTTCTCCGGGACTAGCGGGACAGGAGCAGTTCTTC.

This clone was observed at least ten times. J is TRBJ2-3 and V is TRBV18; perhaps TRBD1 as D (5 bases). The germline V and J ends were trimmed by 4 bases and 6 bases, with 14 bases remaining between them. The CDR3 totals 14 residues. Germline CDR1 is KGHSH and CDR2 is LQKENI. The CDR3 coding sequence is TGTGCCAGCTCACACGCGGTTAAGGGGGATACGCAGTATTTT. Amino acid sequence: CASSHAVKGDTQYF.

This clone was recorded many times. This chain uses TRBV2 with TRBJ2-5; D possibly corresponds to TRBD2 (6 bases). V lost 3 bases, J lost 7 bases, and 12 bases lay in between. The length of the CDR3 is 13 residues. Germline V gene data show CDR1 as SNHLY and CDR2 as FYNNEI. This CDR3 is CASSEGLKGTQYF. The CDR3 nucleotides are TGTGCCAGCAGTGAGGGACTCAAAGGGACCCAGTACTTC.

This clone was detected ten times or more. This sequence joins TRBV6-2 or TRBV6-3 and TRBJ1-2; the D gene is possibly TRBD1 (5 bases). This CDR3 is 12 amino acids long. V was shortened by 7 bases and J by 3 bases, with 9 bases between the two germline ends. Germline V gene lookup returns CDR1 MNHEY and CDR2 SVGEGT. The CDR3 DNA is TGTGCCAGCAAGGGACTAGACTATGGCTACACCTTC. Protein sequence: CASKGLDYGYTF.

In nucleotides, the CDR3 is TGCGCCAGCAGCTTACTAGCGGGGGCGGCAGATACGCAGTATTTT. Amino acid sequence: CASSLLAGAADTQYF. This rearrangement joins TRBV5-1 to TRBJ2-3; 11 bases fit TRBD2. This CDR3 spans 15 amino acids. Germline V CDR1 and CDR2: SGHRS, YFSETQ. J was trimmed by 4 bases and V by 2 bases; bases with no gene match: 3. Together with reference TRBV5-1 and TRBJ2-3, the CDR3 gives the full variable domain: KAGVTQTPRYLIKTRGQQVTLSCSPISGHRSVSWYQQTPGQGLQFLFEYFSETQRNKGNFPGRFSGRQFSNSRSEMNVSTLELGDSALYLCASSLLAGAADTQYFGPGTRLTVL.

This clone was detected ten times or more. This chain joins TRBV2 and TRBJ2-2, with TRBD2 as a possible D gene (5 bases). Germline lookup yields CDR1 SNHLY and CDR2 FYNNEI. The CDR3 covers 12 residues. Trimming cost V 4 bases and J 5 bases, with 5 bases left between them. CDR3: CASSAGTGELFF. In DNA form, the CDR3 reads TGTGCCAGCAGTGCGGGGACCGGGGAGCTGTTTTTT.

By sample share, this clone is medium-sized. The chain links TRBV7-9 to TRBJ1-5, with D perhaps TRBD1 (5 bases). Germline V CDR1 and CDR2: SEHNR, FQNEAQ (reference sequence). V gave up 1 base and J gave up 3 bases, with 10 bases separating them. This CDR3 spans 15 amino acids. The CDR3 coding sequence is TGTGCCAGCAGCTTAGAGGGGTATGACAATCAGCCCCAGCATTTT. The encoded protein is CASSLEGYDNQPQHF.

DNA for the CDR3: TGCAGCGGGATCCGGGTAGATACGCAGTATTTT. Translating gives CSGIRVDTQYF. The chain is built from TRBV29-1 and TRBJ2-3, with D unclear. Trimming left V 7 bases short and J 5 bases short, with 10 bases between. Germline CDR1 reads SQVTM; CDR2 reads ANQGSEA. CDR3 size: 11 residues.

This clone has ten or more counts. This chain links TRBV9 with TRBJ2-1; 11 bases are shared with TRBD2. Germline CDR1 and CDR2: SGDLS and YYNGEE. Trimming at V came to 4 bases and at J to 2 bases, leaving 2 bases not matched to a gene. The CDR3 runs 15 residues. CDR3 residues: CASSTSGGPYNEQFF. CDR3 DNA: TGTGCCAGCAGCACTAGCGGGGGCCCCTACAATGAGCAGTTCTTC.

This clone was recorded many times. The chain uses TRBV28 and TRBJ2-7, with 9 bases that match TRBD2. The CDR3 has 17 amino acids. Germline values: CDR1 MDHEN, CDR2 SYDVKM. J was trimmed by 7 bases and V by 6 bases; bases with no gene match: 19. The CDR3 nucleotides are TGTGCCAGCAGAACTCGGAGTAGCGGGAGTACCCTCTGGGAGCAGTACTTC. It translates to CASRTRSSGSTLWEQYF.

This clone showed up many times. The chain couples TRBV6-1 to TRBJ2-1, with 7 bases matching TRBD2. The CDR3 is made up of 15 amino acids. The ends lost 3 bases at V and 8 bases at J; junction bases unmatched: 10. Germline V CDR1 and CDR2: MNHNS, SASEGT. CDR3 coding DNA: TGTGCCAGCAGTGAGTGGCGCGGGGGTACCGATGAGCAGTTCTTC. It specifies CASSEWRGGTDEQFF.

This clone was counted many times. V usage is TRBV20-1 and J usage is TRBJ2-4; D uncertain. Per germline, CDR1 DFQATT and CDR2 SNEGSKA (reference sequence). The CDR3 totals 11 residues. The V end was cut by 1 base, the J end by 6 bases, with 4 bases between. CDR3 residues: CSARVLNIQYF. As DNA, the CDR3 is TGCAGTGCTAGAGTTCTAAACATTCAGTACTTC.

The rearrangement links TRBV12-3 or TRBV12-4 to TRBJ2-2; D is possibly TRBD1 (6 bases). Trimming pared 3 bases from V and 8 bases from J, leaving 10 bases between. The CDR3 loop spans 13 amino acids. This CDR3 reads CASSFRGSGELFF. The CDR3 nucleotides read TGTGCCAGCAGTTTCAGGGGATCGGGGGAGCTGTTTTTT.

In its sample, this clone was seen many times. The chain has TRBV27 and TRBJ2-1, with 9 bases aligning to TRBD2. Germline V gives CDR1 MNHEY, CDR2 SMNVEV (reference sequence). The length of the CDR3 is 14 residues. The J segment lost 4 bases and the V segment lost 6 bases, leaving 4 bases of the junction unmatched. In DNA, the CDR3 is TGTGCCAGCAGCCAGCGGGGGGCTTACAATGAGCAGTTCTTC. Its translation: CASSQRGAYNEQFF.

This clone occurred many times. This chain joins TRBV27 and TRBJ2-2, with D perhaps TRBD2 (5 bases). From germline, CDR1 is MNHEY and CDR2 SMNVEV (reference sequence). The CDR3 length is 15 residues. Trimming took 4 bases from V and 8 from J, leaving 17 bases between them. As DNA, the CDR3 is TGTGCCAGCAGTTATAGCGCTACCTTTTCGGGGGAGCTGTTTTTT. Translated: CASSYSATFSGELFF.

This clone has at least ten counts. The J gene is TRBJ1-3, the V gene TRBV6-5; 7 bases match TRBD1. The CDR3 is 14 amino acids. V lost 7 bases to trimming and J lost 4 bases; unmatched junction nucleotides: 7. The V gene's germline CDR1 is MNHEY and CDR2 SVGAGI. CDR3 bases: TGTGCCAGCACTCCCCTGGACAGGGGAAACACCATATATTTT. This encodes CASTPLDRGNTIYF.

This clone was counted between two and nine times. The V and J genes are TRBV28 and TRBJ2-5; D call uncertain. V lost 4 bases and J lost 3, with 9 bases in between. Germline assignment: CDR1 MDHEN and CDR2 SYDVKM. The CDR3 is made up of 13 amino acids. Here the CDR3 reads CASSSRIEETQYF. The CDR3 DNA sequence: TGTGCCAGCAGTTCCAGGATAGAAGAGACCCAGTACTTC.

In this sample, this clone turned up many times. The rearrangement joins TRBV13 to TRBJ2-4, with D possibly being TRBD1 (6 bases). The CDR3 totals 17 residues. Trimming removed 2 bases from V and 1 base from J, with 15 bases in between. Germline V lookup: CDR1 PRHDT, CDR2 FYEKMQ (reference sequence). The CDR3 sequence: CASSLIGGRDAKNIQYF. The CDR3 DNA is TGTGCCAGCAGCTTAATTGGGGGCCGGGATGCCAAAAACATTCAGTACTTC.